This is a list of T cell receptor beta chains from one sample in a study of naive and memory T cell subsets. TCRdb itself ran the UMI-ligation and nested PCR reads through MiXCR, one entry per CDR3 protein. Of tens of thousands of distinct CDR3 sequences listed, roughly 14% are singletons. The specimen was central memory CD4+ T cells from blood. These receptors were collected from a human donor in good health. Each CDR3 is given with its conserved first and last residue. Each record gives: J gene, clone size, V gene, D gene, CDR3 DNA, CDR3 protein. D genes are given only for firm matches. Only some rows state a clone size, as once, few, many or a class for expanded clones.

j_gene: TRBJ1-5
abundance: few
v_gene: TRBV2
d_gene: TRBD1
CDR3nt: TGTGCCAGCAGTGCGGCGACAGGGAGTTCGCAGCCCCAGCATTTT
CDR3aa: CASSAATGSSQPQHF

j_gene: TRBJ2-3
abundance: NA
v_gene: TRBV3-1
d_gene: NA
CDR3nt: TGTGCCAGCAGCCTAAAGAGAGGGATCTCAGATACGCAGTATTTT
CDR3aa: CASSLKRGISDTQYF

j_gene: TRBJ1-5
abundance: many
v_gene: TRBV4-1
d_gene: NA
CDR3nt: TGCGCCAGCAGCCAAGGGAGGGTGAGCAATCAGCCCCAGCATTTT
CDR3aa: CASSQGRVSNQPQHF

j_gene: TRBJ2-3
abundance: few
v_gene: TRBV29-1
d_gene: NA
CDR3nt: TGCAGCGCCGACGGGCAGTCTAGCACAGATACGCAGTATTTT
CDR3aa: CSADGQSSTDTQYF

j_gene: TRBJ2-3
abundance: few
v_gene: TRBV24-1
d_gene: TRBD2
CDR3nt: TGTGCCACCAGTGAGGGCAGACTAGCGGCGGTGGGAGATACGCAGTATTTT
CDR3aa: CATSEGRLAAVGDTQYF

j_gene: TRBJ2-1
abundance: few
v_gene: TRBV14
d_gene: TRBD2
CDR3nt: TGTGCCAGCAGCCAAATAGCGGGAGGTGTGAATGAGCAGTTCTTC
CDR3aa: CASSQIAGGVNEQFF

j_gene: TRBJ2-1
abundance: many
v_gene: TRBV9
d_gene: TRBD2
CDR3nt: TGTGCCAGCAGCCCCCGGGAGGGTCTTGACAATGAGCAGTTCTTC
CDR3aa: CASSPREGLDNEQFF

j_gene: TRBJ2-4
abundance: NA
v_gene: TRBV28
d_gene: NA
CDR3nt: TGTGCCAGCAGTTTATGGTCCTTGGCGGATCAAAACATTCAGTACTTC
CDR3aa: CASSLWSLADQNIQYF

j_gene: TRBJ1-1
abundance: NA
v_gene: TRBV11-2
d_gene: NA
CDR3nt: TGTGCCAGCAGCTCCCGTAACGGACGGCTTGAAGCTTTCTTT
CDR3aa: CASSSRNGRLEAFF

j_gene: TRBJ2-3
abundance: many
v_gene: TRBV5-4
d_gene: NA
CDR3nt: TGTGCCAGCAGCTTCAACGACCCGGGGGACATTGGGGTTTCAGATACGCAGTATTTT
CDR3aa: CASSFNDPGDIGVSDTQYF